This is a list of T cell receptor beta chains from one sample in a study of blood T cell repertoires in COVID-19. Assay: immunoSEQ multiplex PCR; the TCRdb copy retains only in-frame clones and omits some. Of about 81,000 clones in the sample, around 86% were seen once. Sequenced material: peripheral blood. The receptors originated from a human donor in a cohort sampled during active COVID-19. Each CDR3 is given with its conserved first and last residue. Each record gives: D gene, V gene, J gene, CDR3 protein. The D gene is left open where the match is weak.

D gene: NA
V gene: TRBV6-6
J gene: TRBJ1-6
CDR3 protein: CASSLYDTGSGNSPLHF

D gene: NA
V gene: TRBV7-8
J gene: TRBJ2-1
CDR3 protein: CASSLLYNEQFF

D gene: TRBD2
V gene: TRBV5-6
J gene: TRBJ2-5
CDR3 protein: CASSSTSGSYQETQYF

D gene: TRBD1
V gene: TRBV12-3/TRBV12-4
J gene: TRBJ2-1
CDR3 protein: CASRGQGAGEQFF

D gene: TRBD2
V gene: TRBV6-2/TRBV6-3
J gene: TRBJ2-5
CDR3 protein: CASSRKTSGWQETQYF

D gene: NA
V gene: TRBV4-3
J gene: TRBJ2-2
CDR3 protein: CASSQARGLNTGELFF

D gene: NA
V gene: TRBV6-6
J gene: TRBJ1-6
CDR3 protein: CASSYRQGGNSPLHF

D gene: TRBD1
V gene: TRBV19
J gene: TRBJ1-5
CDR3 protein: CASSDRGGNQPQHF

D gene: TRBD2
V gene: TRBV6-6
J gene: TRBJ2-7
CDR3 protein: CASSYPVQRGGYEQYF

D gene: NA
V gene: TRBV2
J gene: TRBJ2-2
CDR3 protein: CASSEVANTGELFF

D gene: TRBD1
V gene: TRBV3-1/TRBV3-2
J gene: TRBJ2-4
CDR3 protein: CASSQAGTGGRNIQYF

D gene: TRBD1
V gene: TRBV11-2
J gene: TRBJ2-7
CDR3 protein: CASSFSGTGVGDEQYF

D gene: NA
V gene: TRBV4-3
J gene: TRBJ2-7
CDR3 protein: CASSQASSGYYEQYF

D gene: NA
V gene: TRBV11-2
J gene: TRBJ2-4
CDR3 protein: CASSSSSLNRKNIQYF

D gene: NA
V gene: TRBV21-1
J gene: TRBJ2-7
CDR3 protein: CASSKGAGKGSEQYF

D gene: NA
V gene: TRBV20-1
J gene: TRBJ2-5
CDR3 protein: CSPFQETQYF

D gene: NA
V gene: TRBV5-1
J gene: TRBJ2-1
CDR3 protein: CASSLVTSYNEQFF

D gene: TRBD1
V gene: TRBV19
J gene: TRBJ2-3
CDR3 protein: CASTRTGQSSTDTQYF

D gene: NA
V gene: TRBV11-2
J gene: TRBJ1-6
CDR3 protein: CASSRNSPLHF

D gene: TRBD1
V gene: TRBV5-1
J gene: TRBJ2-1
CDR3 protein: CASSQLLGQGANEQFF

D gene: NA
V gene: TRBV27
J gene: TRBJ2-7
CDR3 protein: CASSLRGAFFYEQYF

D gene: NA
V gene: TRBV5-1
J gene: TRBJ2-5
CDR3 protein: CASSREVTETQYF

D gene: NA
V gene: TRBV27
J gene: TRBJ2-7
CDR3 protein: CASSLQGSYEQYF

D gene: NA
V gene: TRBV24-1
J gene: TRBJ2-2
CDR3 protein: CATSDLSTSRTGELFF

D gene: TRBD1
V gene: TRBV20-1
J gene: TRBJ1-5
CDR3 protein: CSASPGQSNQPQHF

D gene: NA
V gene: TRBV9
J gene: TRBJ2-1
CDR3 protein: CASSVDSSNSYNEQFF

D gene: NA
V gene: TRBV5-4
J gene: TRBJ2-1
CDR3 protein: CASSTEGAHEQFF

D gene: TRBD1
V gene: TRBV7-2
J gene: TRBJ2-3
CDR3 protein: CASSLEIDRGRKDTQYF

D gene: NA
V gene: TRBV6-4
J gene: TRBJ2-5
CDR3 protein: CASTGETQYF

D gene: NA
V gene: TRBV24-1
J gene: TRBJ2-7
CDR3 protein: CATSDSGREQYF

D gene: NA
V gene: TRBV25-1
J gene: TRBJ2-1
CDR3 protein: CASSESLSEQFF

D gene: TRBD1
V gene: TRBV2
J gene: TRBJ2-5
CDR3 protein: CASSPQGAWETQYF

D gene: TRBD2
V gene: TRBV19
J gene: TRBJ2-1
CDR3 protein: CATHGLAGHEQFF

D gene: NA
V gene: TRBV23-1
J gene: TRBJ1-2
CDR3 protein: CASSQPPDRDWVRSYTF

D gene: TRBD1
V gene: TRBV19
J gene: TRBJ1-1
CDR3 protein: CAAYPGGANTEAFF

D gene: NA
V gene: TRBV6-5
J gene: TRBJ1-3
CDR3 protein: CASSVRGGGNTIYF

D gene: NA
V gene: TRBV4-1
J gene: TRBJ1-6
CDR3 protein: CTSSLILEYNSPLHF

D gene: NA
V gene: TRBV6-2/TRBV6-3
J gene: TRBJ1-1
CDR3 protein: CASTPLLAGPSGIGTEAFF

D gene: TRBD2
V gene: TRBV19
J gene: TRBJ2-1
CDR3 protein: CATRISGGPLNEQFF

D gene: NA
V gene: TRBV6-5
J gene: TRBJ1-5
CDR3 protein: CASRGESNQPQHF

D gene: TRBD2
V gene: TRBV29-1
J gene: TRBJ2-1
CDR3 protein: CSVEGTSGRGPYNEQFF

D gene: TRBD2
V gene: TRBV7-9
J gene: TRBJ2-3
CDR3 protein: CASSRLAENTDTQYF